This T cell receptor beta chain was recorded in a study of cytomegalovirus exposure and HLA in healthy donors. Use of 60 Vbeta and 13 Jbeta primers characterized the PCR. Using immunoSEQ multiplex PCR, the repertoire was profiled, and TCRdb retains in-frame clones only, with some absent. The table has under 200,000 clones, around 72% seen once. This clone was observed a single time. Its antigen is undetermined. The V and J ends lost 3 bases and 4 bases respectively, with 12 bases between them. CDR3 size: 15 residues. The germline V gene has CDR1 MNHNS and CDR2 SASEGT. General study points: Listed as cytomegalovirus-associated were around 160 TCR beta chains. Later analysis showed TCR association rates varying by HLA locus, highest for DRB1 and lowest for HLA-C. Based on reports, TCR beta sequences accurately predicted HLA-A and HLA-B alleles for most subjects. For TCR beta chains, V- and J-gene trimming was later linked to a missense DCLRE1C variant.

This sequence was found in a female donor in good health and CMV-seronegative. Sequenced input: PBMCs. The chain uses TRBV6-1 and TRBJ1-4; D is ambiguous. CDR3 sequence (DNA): TGTGCCAGCAGTGACTCATCAGTTAATAATGAAAAACTGTTTTTT. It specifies CASSDSSVNNEKLFF.